These T cell receptor beta chains were read from a single sample in a study of vaccination and CD4 T cells after COVID-19. The antigens for these receptors are not known. TCRdb re-called the PCR reads through MiXCR, storing one row per CDR3 protein. The sample has over 12,000 distinct CDR3 sequences, about 30% seen once. Here the sequenced sample was CD4+ T cells from blood, cultured in vitro, taken after SARS-CoV-2 vaccination. These TCRs come from a human donor who had recovered from COVID-19. Both conserved end residues are part of each CDR3. The D gene is left open where the match is weak. Only part of the rows carry a size: once, few, many, or a class if the clone is expanded.

>TRBJ1-1|NA|NA|TRBV2
CASTRDTNTEAFF
TGTGCCAGCACAAGGGACACCAACACTGAAGCTTTCTTT
>TRBJ2-5|TRBD1|few|TRBV18
CASSSPGQMETQYF
TGTGCCAGCTCGAGCCCGGGACAGATGGAGACCCAGTACTTC
>TRBJ2-1|NA|few|TRBV11-2
CASSLARDSSYNEQFF
TGTGCCAGCAGCTTAGCCAGGGATAGCTCCTACAATGAGCAGTTCTTC
>TRBJ1-2|TRBD1|NA|TRBV29-1
CSVGTGGTRGYTF
TGCAGCGTGGGGACAGGGGGAACAAGGGGCTACACCTTC
>TRBJ2-3|TRBD2|NA|TRBV4-1
CASSQESGRASSDTQYF
TGCGCCAGCAGCCAAGAATCCGGGAGGGCCTCTTCAGATACGCAGTATTTT
>TRBJ2-3|NA|NA|TRBV30
CACNLAGPSTDTQYF
TGTGCCTGTAACCTAGCTGGGCCTAGCACAGATACGCAGTATTTT
>TRBJ2-7|TRBD2|NA|TRBV5-1
CASSRDAGTSPYEQYF
TGCGCCAGCAGCCGAGACGCCGGGACTAGCCCCTACGAGCAGTACTTC
>TRBJ2-3|NA|NA|TRBV6-5
CASSYSITYTDTQYF
TGTGCCAGCAGTTACTCAATCACGTACACAGATACGCAGTATTTT
>TRBJ2-1|TRBD2|NA|TRBV14
CASSQDSGRTAYNEQFF
TGTGCCAGCAGCCAGGACAGCGGGAGGACGGCCTACAATGAGCAGTTCTTC
>TRBJ1-1|NA|few|TRBV4-1
CASSQVGRGWSEAFF
TGCGCCAGCAGCCAAGTCGGAAGGGGGTGGTCTGAAGCTTTCTTT
>TRBJ1-5|NA|few|TRBV19
CASSPRTRRPQHF
TGTGCCAGTAGCCCCCGAACCCGTCGGCCCCAGCATTTT
>TRBJ1-4|TRBD1|NA|TRBV27
CASSPREPGQVKEKLFF
TGTGCCAGCAGTCCCCGAGAGCCGGGACAGGTAAAGGAAAAACTGTTTTTT
>TRBJ2-1|NA|NA|TRBV11-2
CASSLGRGGEQFF
TGTGCCAGCAGCTTAGGAAGGGGAGGTGAGCAGTTCTTC
>TRBJ2-7|NA|NA|TRBV12-3/TRBV12-4
CATPWRESSYEQYF
TGTGCCACCCCCTGGAGGGAGAGCTCCTACGAGCAGTACTTC
>TRBJ2-7|NA|few|TRBV20-1
CSARPDSYEQYF
TGCAGTGCTAGACCAGACTCCTACGAGCAGTACTTC
>TRBJ1-6|TRBD1|NA|TRBV7-2
CASSPGTAINSPLHF
TGTGCCAGCAGCCCAGGGACAGCGATCAATTCACCCCTCCACTTT
>TRBJ2-7|TRBD2|NA|TRBV6-2/TRBV6-3
CASSRGVRAPSYEQYF
TGTGCCAGCAGTCGGGGGGTACGGGCTCCGTCCTACGAGCAGTACTTC
>TRBJ1-2|TRBD1|few|TRBV4-2
CASSHKDRGGNYGYTF
TGTGCCAGCAGCCACAAGGACAGGGGTGGTAACTATGGCTACACCTTC
>TRBJ2-7|TRBD1|few|TRBV7-9
CASSLTRGLYEQYF
TGTGCCAGCAGCTTAACCAGGGGGCTGTACGAGCAGTACTTC
>TRBJ2-3|NA|few|TRBV20-1
CSAGRPNTDTQYF
TGCAGTGCGGGCAGGCCAAACACAGATACGCAGTATTTT
>TRBJ1-1|NA|NA|TRBV18
CASSPLLNTEAFF
TGTGCCAGCTCACCATTGTTGAACACTGAAGCTTTCTTT
>TRBJ2-4|NA|few|TRBV7-3
CASSRDSGIQYF
TGTGCCAGCAGCCGCGACTCGGGCATTCAGTACTTC
>TRBJ1-6|NA|few|TRBV27
CASSLSIWGAGNSPLHF
TGTGCCAGCAGTTTATCGATTTGGGGCGCGGGTAATTCACCCCTCCACTTT
>TRBJ2-5|NA|NA|TRBV7-8
CATRRVTPGQETQYF
TGTGCCACTCGACGAGTGACCCCCGGGCAAGAGACCCAGTACTTC
>TRBJ1-6|NA|few|TRBV6-1
CASRDRGYNSPLHF
TGTGCCAGCAGGGACCGGGGCTATAATTCACCCCTCCACTTT
>TRBJ2-5|NA|few|TRBV7-2
CASSFSFLETQYF
TGTGCCAGCAGCTTTTCTTTCCTAGAGACCCAGTACTTC
>TRBJ1-1|NA|NA|TRBV29-1
CSVAAQNTEAFF
TGCAGCGTTGCAGCCCAGAACACTGAAGCTTTCTTT
>TRBJ1-2|NA|NA|TRBV7-2
CASSLDRTAGYTF
TGTGCCAGCAGCTTAGACCGGACAGCTGGCTACACCTTC
>TRBJ1-2|TRBD1|few|TRBV10-1
CASSDHSPRDSPYGYTF
TGCGCCAGCAGTGACCACAGCCCCCGGGACAGCCCCTATGGCTACACCTTC
>TRBJ2-7|TRBD2|NA|TRBV12-3/TRBV12-4
CASRLAGIYEQYF
TGTGCCAGCCGACTAGCGGGAATCTACGAGCAGTACTTC
>TRBJ1-4|NA|NA|TRBV28
CASNERFEKLFF
TGTGCCAGCAACGAAAGATTTGAAAAACTGTTTTTT
>TRBJ1-1|NA|NA|TRBV6-5
CASSYSKGAHNTEAFF
TGTGCCAGCAGTTACTCTAAAGGGGCGCATAACACTGAAGCTTTCTTT
>TRBJ2-1|NA|NA|TRBV5-4
CASSSKMAQTAYNEQFF
TGTGCCAGCAGCTCCAAAATGGCCCAGACAGCCTACAATGAGCAGTTCTTC
>TRBJ2-3|NA|NA|TRBV19
CASSMPPSTDTQYF
TGTGCCAGTAGTATGCCACCTAGCACAGATACGCAGTATTTT
>TRBJ2-5|NA|few|TRBV11-3
CASSLDGQETQYF
TGTGCCAGCAGCTTAGACGGTCAAGAGACCCAGTACTTC